These T cell receptor beta chains were read from a single sample in a study of shared clonotypes between healthy human individuals. Measured with immunoSEQ multiplex PCR; TCRdb has only the in-frame clones, and not every one. The data contain under 1,100,000 clones, approximately 80% of them singletons. Sequenced sample: memory CD4+ T cells from PBMCs. The receptors were gathered from a man younger than 35 in good health. Some clones in this sample may be carry-over from other donors' samples. Each CDR3 is given with its conserved first and last residue.

V	J	CDR3
TRBV2	TRBJ1-4	CASGGEKLFF
TRBV5-1	TRBJ2-3	CASSLAGVIADTQYF
TRBV5-1	TRBJ2-3	CASSSIQGAGTDTRYF
TRBV9	TRBJ2-1	CASSVSGSAYNEQFF
TRBV7-6	TRBJ2-1	CASSLDLAGGSDEQFF
TRBV2	TRBJ2-3	CASMTGRSTDTQYF
TRBV6-5	TRBJ2-7	CASSKRTRSYEQYF
TRBV6-6	TRBJ1-4	CASSYPQMGNEKLFF
TRBV9	TRBJ1-4	CASSRGGATNEKLFF
TRBV5-1	TRBJ2-1	CASSSIGARGSSYNEQFF
TRBV19	TRBJ2-1	CASSPGTSGSNEQFF
TRBV28	TRBJ2-7	CASSLGSYEQYF
TRBV27	TRBJ2-5	CASSFNRETQYF
TRBV11-1	TRBJ2-1	CASSPGTSGSVWRFF
TRBV27	TRBJ2-1	CASTQGTSYNEQFF
TRBV6-5	TRBJ1-4	CASSYSFTGKGEKLFF
TRBV7-6	TRBJ1-1	CASSLGQGVNTEAFF
TRBV5-1	TRBJ2-5	CASSLGPRASGRVETQYF
TRBV10-2	TRBJ2-7	CASSEEGNEYF
TRBV6-6	TRBJ1-1	CASSYPGVDGTEAFF
TRBV7-2	TRBJ2-3	CASSSWGQGTDTQYF
TRBV19	TRBJ1-1	CASSPRQGAMQAFF
TRBV5-4	TRBJ1-3	CASSLNRRNTIYF
TRBV7-8	TRBJ2-7	CASSLAGTGAYEQYF
TRBV5-6	TRBJ1-2	CASSSSTQDRYGRGYTF
TRBV5-3	TRBJ1-3	CARSLVPWTANSGNTIYF
TRBV19	TRBJ1-5	CASSARHRGAYQPQHF
TRBV5-6	TRBJ2-3	CASSPGADTQYF